This T cell receptor beta chain emerged from a study of T cell changes during pregnancy in multiple sclerosis. V was shortened by 4 bases and J by 0 bases, with 15 bases between the two germline ends. The CDR3 runs 16 residues. Germline V CDR1 and CDR2: SGHVS, FQNEAQ. Clones were sequenced by immunoSEQ multiplex PCR, and TCRdb holds only the in-frame ones, with some missing. The sample contains some 40,000 clones, 90% to 95% of which appear only once. This receptor was identified in a female donor with multiple sclerosis, enrolled in a pregnancy study. The chain uses TRBV7-8 and TRBJ1-1, with D possibly matching TRBD1 (6 bases). This specimen was CD8+ T cells from peripheral blood mononuclear cells, taken in the third trimester of pregnancy. The CDR3 sequence is CASSSQPWDMNTEAFF. The CDR3 DNA reads as TGTGCCAGCAGCTCCCAGCCGTGGGACATGAACACTGAAGCTTTCTTT.